Below, 14 T cell receptor beta chains from the same sample are listed, as sequenced in a study of T cell repertoires in cytomegalovirus infection. A single record per CDR3 protein comes from TCRdb applying MiXCR to the reads. The sample includes hundreds of thousands of distinct CDR3 sequences, roughly 24% of them seen just once. Sequencing was done on a sample of CD8+ T cells from PBMCs. The receptors here all came from a human donor in good health (CMV status not recorded). Some clones in this sample may be carry-over from other donors' samples.

The gene calls are TRBV10-3 and TRBJ1-5; D remains ambiguous. The germline CDR1 and CDR2 sequences are ENHRY and SYGVKD. The CDR3 length is 16 residues. Trimming took 0 bases from V and 0 from J, leaving 9 bases between them. The CDR3 is CAISESIVDSNQPQHF. The CDR3 DNA sequence: TGTGCCATCAGTGAGTCTATAGTGGATAGCAATCAGCCCCAGCATTTT.

For the CDR3, the DNA is TGTGCCAGTAGTCCCGGGACAGGGGTTTTCGGGCAGTTCTTC. This gives the protein CASSPGTGVFGQFF. The chain has TRBV19 and TRBJ2-1, with 10 positions matching TRBD1. J was trimmed by 12 bases and V by 5 bases; bases with no gene match: 10. Germline V gene lookup returns CDR1 LNHDA and CDR2 SQIVND (reference sequence). The CDR3 runs to 14 residues.

This clonotype was detected only a few times. The V call is TRBV6-1, the J call TRBJ1-1, with D unclear. There are 15 residues in the CDR3. V was trimmed by 1 base and J by 5 bases, leaving 14 bases between them. Germline CDR1 MNHNS, CDR2 SASEGT. The CDR3 nucleotides are TGTGCCAGCAGTGAAGGGGCACGCCTTCGGACTGAAGCTTTCTTT. This sequence encodes CASSEGARLRTEAFF.

The chain carries TRBV9 and TRBJ1-1; D is ambiguous. The CDR3 runs to 14 residues. The V and J ends lost 0 bases and 3 bases respectively, with 9 bases between them. From germline, CDR1 is SGDLS and CDR2 YYNGEE. CDR3 nucleotides: TGTGCCAGCAGCGTAGCTACAGCGGACACTGAAGCTTTCTTT. Protein product: CASSVATADTEAFF.

V and J are TRBV12-3 or TRBV12-4 and TRBJ2-3; D perhaps matches TRBD1 (6 bases). This CDR3 is built from 14 residues. V gave up 5 bases and J gave up 4 bases, with 13 bases separating them. CDR3 sequence reads: CASSRRGIPDTQYF. The DNA of the CDR3 is TGTGCCAGCAGTCGCAGGGGAATCCCAGATACGCAGTATTTT.

Ten or more counts support this clonotype. The chain combines TRBV28 with TRBJ2-4, with no clear D. Germline CDR1 and CDR2: MDHEN and SYDVKM. This CDR3 comprises 14 residues. V was pared by 4 bases and J by 0 bases, with 7 bases between. CDR3 loop: CASSSALAKNIQYF. The CDR3 nucleotides read TGTGCCAGCAGTTCCGCCCTAGCCAAAAACATTCAGTACTTC.

This clonotype was counted a few times. This sequence joins TRBV4-1 and TRBJ2-7; 7 bases agree with TRBD2. Trimming cost V 1 base and J 1 base; bases outside gene matches: 7. CDR3 length equals 16 residues. Germline CDR1 MGHRA, CDR2 YSYEKL. Here the CDR3 DNA reads TGCGCCAGCAGCCAAGGGCTAGCGGAGCTATCCTACGAGCAGTACTTC. Its protein product is CASSQGLAELSYEQYF.

In this sample, this clonotype turned up a few times. The rearrangement uses TRBV29-1 and TRBJ1-1; a possible D gene is TRBD1 (5 bases). V lost 3 bases, J lost 0 bases, and 11 bases lay in between. CDR3 length equals 14 residues. CDR1 SQVTM and CDR2 ANQGSEA come from the germline V gene. The CDR3: CSVDEGHLNTEAFF. The DNA of the CDR3 is TGCAGCGTTGACGAGGGGCACTTGAACACTGAAGCTTTCTTT. The whole variable domain, remainder taken from reference TRBV29-1 and TRBJ1-1, is SAVISQKPSRDICQRGTSLTIQCQVDSQVTMMFWYRQQPGQSLTLIATANQGSEATYESGFVIDKFPISRPNLTFSTLTVSNMSPEDSSIYLCSVDEGHLNTEAFFGQGTRLTVV.

The J gene is TRBJ2-7, the V gene TRBV7-9, with D unresolved. There are 16 residues in the CDR3. Germline V gene sequence: CDR1 SEHNR, CDR2 FQNEAQ (reference sequence). The V end lost 0 bases, the J end lost 0 bases, and 12 bases lay between the germline ends. CDR3 protein: CASSLAVGGPSYEQYV. For the CDR3, the DNA is TGTGCCAGCAGCTTAGCGGTAGGCGGTCCCTCCTACGAGCAGTACGTC.

This clonotype showed up many times. This chain uses TRBV6-2 or TRBV6-3 with TRBJ2-7, with 7 bases identical to TRBD1. Germline assignment: CDR1 MNHEY and CDR2 SVGEGT. J lost 0 bases, V lost 7 bases, and 9 bases had no gene match. The CDR3 contains 15 residues. CDR3 bases: TGTGCCAGCAAATTTTCCGACAGGGTCTCCTACGAGCAGTACGTC. It is translated as CASKFSDRVSYEQYV.

The chain joins TRBV14 to TRBJ2-7; D is undetermined. Trimming took off 0 bases at V and 7 bases at J, with 13 bases between the two ends. The CDR3 totals 14 residues. Germline V gene lookup returns CDR1 SGHDN and CDR2 FVKESK. CDR3 amino acids: CASSQDLLEWEQYF. For the CDR3, the DNA is TGTGCCAGCAGCCAAGATCTGCTCGAGTGGGAGCAGTACTTC. The full variable domain, in which reference TRBV14 and TRBJ2-7 provide the parts outside the CDR3, is EAGVTQFPSHSVIEKGQTVTLRCDPISGHDNLYWYRRVMGKEIKFLLHFVKESKQDESGMPNNRFLAERTGGTYSTLKVQPAELEDSGVYFCASSQDLLEWEQYFGPGTRLTVT.

The sample holds a few counts of this clonotype. The J gene is TRBJ2-3, the V gene TRBV6-5; a weak D match, TRBD2 (6 bases). V was trimmed by 11 bases and J by 3 bases, leaving 15 bases between them. This CDR3 comprises 13 residues. From germline, CDR1 is MNHEY and CDR2 SVGAGI. CDR3 protein: CASGLHQTDTQYF. The CDR3 bases are TGTGCCTCAGGACTACACCAAACAGATACGCAGTATTTT.

This clonotype was counted at least ten times. The rearrangement uses TRBV2 and TRBJ2-1; TRBD2 aligns across 9 bases. V was pared by 2 bases and J by 15 bases, with 17 bases of the junction left unmatched. The V gene's germline CDR1 is SNHLY and CDR2 FYNNEI. The CDR3 covers 16 residues. The CDR3 region is CASSESPETSGTKRFF. CDR3 nucleotides: TGTGCCAGCAGTGAATCCCCAGAGACTAGCGGTACGAAGAGGTTCTTC.

This clonotype was seen many times. The CDR3 bases are TGTGCCAGCAGCTTTTCATTCGGTGAAAAACTGTTTTTT. This sequence encodes CASSFSFGEKLFF. The V and J genes are TRBV7-9 and TRBJ1-4; D unclear. The germline V and J ends were trimmed by 3 bases and 7 bases, with 9 bases remaining between them. This CDR3 spans 13 amino acids. CDR1 is SEHNR and CDR2 is FQNEAQ in the germline V gene (reference sequence).